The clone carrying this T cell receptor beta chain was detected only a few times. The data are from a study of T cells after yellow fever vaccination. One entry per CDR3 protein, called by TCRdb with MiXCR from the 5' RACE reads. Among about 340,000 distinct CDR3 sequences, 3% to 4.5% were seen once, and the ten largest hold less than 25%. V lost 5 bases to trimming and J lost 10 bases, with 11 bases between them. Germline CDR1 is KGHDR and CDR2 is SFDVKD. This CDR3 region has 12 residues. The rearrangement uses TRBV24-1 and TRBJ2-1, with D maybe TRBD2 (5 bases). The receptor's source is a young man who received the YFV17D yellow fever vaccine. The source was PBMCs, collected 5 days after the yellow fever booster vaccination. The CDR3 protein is CATSGDGGEQFF. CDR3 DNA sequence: TGTGCCACCAGTGGAGATGGCGGGGAGCAGTTCTTC.